These 25 T cell receptor beta chains came from one sample sequenced in a study of regulatory T cells in long-lasting Graves disease. Time point of the sample: newly diagnosed GD, antithyroid drugs for less than 3 months. RNA extracted from PBMCs served as the sequencing template. Construction of the TCR beta libraries employed iRepertoire HTBI primers in conjunction with Arm-PCR of CDR3 regions. Using its own MiXCR run on the multiplex PCR reads, TCRdb lists one record per CDR3 protein. The data contain 620,000 or so distinct CDR3 sequences, less than 20% of them singletons. Another study also made use of these data, one on T cells in Graves' hyperthyroidism and ophthalmopathy.

The specimen was peripheral blood mononuclear cells (PBMCs), collected at new diagnosis, from a patient treated with antithyroid drugs. The receptors derive from a woman between 25 and 40 years old with Graves disease.

This clonotype was counted at least ten times. This chain links TRBV6-2 or TRBV6-3 with TRBJ2-7, with D unresolved. Trimming pared 5 bases from V and 0 bases from J, leaving 11 bases between. Germline CDR1 MNHEY, CDR2 SVGEGT. The CDR3 covers 14 residues. This CDR3 reads CASSEMTASYEQYF. CDR3 coding DNA: TGTGCCAGCAGTGAAATGACCGCCTCCTACGAGCAGTACTTC.

In regard to this clonotype: This may be a read error, as it is one base from a much larger clone. V gene TRBV28 combines with J gene TRBJ2-2; tentatively, D is TRBD1 (6 bases). The germline V gene encodes CDR1 MDHEN and CDR2 SYDVKM. The CDR3 contains 16 residues. V gave up 8 bases and J gave up 0 bases, with 16 bases separating them. CDR3 DNA: TGTGCCAGCGGAGACCAGGGGTTTGCGAACACCGGGGAGCTGTTTTTT. This encodes CASGDQGFANTGELFF.

This clonotype was observed many times. This chain uses TRBV29-1 with TRBJ2-1; D ambiguous. Trimming shortened V by 1 base and J by 4 bases, and 11 bases separated the two germline ends. The V gene's germline CDR1 is SQVTM and CDR2 ANQGSEA. CDR3 size: 14 residues. The CDR3 DNA is TGCAGCGTTGAAGGGGCAGGTTCGTACAATGAGCAGTTCTTC. Its translation is CSVEGAGSYNEQFF.

V and J are TRBV20-1 and TRBJ2-5; D not certain. CDR1 and CDR2 from the germline V gene are DFQATT and SNEGSKA (reference sequence). The CDR3 sequence is 11 residues long. Between the trimmed V and J ends, which lost 5 bases and 5 bases, there was a span of 9 bases. The CDR3 region has the DNA TGCAGTGCTGATGGTAGGGAGACCCAGTACTTC. Amino acid sequence: CSADGRETQYF.

The rearrangement uses TRBV18 and TRBJ2-7, with 8 nucleotides matching TRBD1. Trimming took 3 bases from V and 0 from J; bases not matched to a gene: 1. This CDR3 region has 14 residues. Germline V lookup: CDR1 KGHSH, CDR2 LQKENI. The CDR3 sequence: CASSPGQASYEQYF. DNA for the CDR3: TGTGCCAGCTCACCGGGACAGGCCTCCTACGAGCAGTACTTC.

This clonotype was counted a few times. The J gene is TRBJ2-1, the V gene TRBV20-1, with 10 nucleotides matching TRBD2. The V segment lost 6 bases and the J segment 6 bases; nucleotides outside the gene matches: 11. This CDR3 comprises 15 residues. CDR1 and CDR2 (germline): DFQATT, SNEGSKA (reference sequence). CDR3 loop: CSALKRLAGINEQFF. CDR3 coding DNA: TGCAGTGCCCTGAAAAGACTAGCGGGTATCAATGAGCAGTTCTTC.

The V and J genes are TRBV3-1 and TRBJ2-5; D remains unclear. Per germline, CDR1 LGHDT and CDR2 YNNKEL (reference sequence). V gave up 2 bases and J gave up 4 bases, with 11 bases separating them. This CDR3 spans 14 amino acids. CDR3 DNA: TGTGCCAGCAGCCAAAACGGGTTTGGAGAGACCCAGTACTTC. Encoded protein: CASSQNGFGETQYF.

This clonotype was observed at least ten times. Compared with germline, one end of the junction differs, possibly owing to a read error. The genes are TRBV7-7 and TRBJ2-2; TRBD2 might be the D (5 bases). CDR1 SSHAT and CDR2 FNYEAQ come from the germline V gene (reference sequence). The CDR3 contains 14 residues. CDR3 residues: CASSLAENTGELFF. The CDR3 DNA reads TGTGCTAGCAGCCTAGCTGAGAACACCGGGGAGCTGTTTTTT.

This clonotype occurred a few times. The V call is TRBV12-5, the J call TRBJ2-2, with TRBD1 matching over 9 bases. Germline loops: CDR1 LGHNT, CDR2 FRNRAP. This CDR3 comprises 16 residues. Trimming at V came to 3 bases and at J to 4 bases, leaving 6 bases not matched to a gene. The CDR3 DNA follows: TGTGCTAGTGGTTTCATTCCGACAGGGGGCACCGGGGAGCTGTTTTTT. Its translation is CASGFIPTGGTGELFF.

A few counts support this clonotype. The chain uses TRBV5-5 and TRBJ2-1, with D perhaps matching TRBD2 (5 bases). The V and J ends lost 1 base and 7 bases respectively, with 15 bases between them. CDR3 length: 15 residues. Germline loops: CDR1 SGHKS, CDR2 YYEKEE (reference sequence). CDR3 in amino acids: CASSLPPGFGNEQFF. The CDR3 DNA reads as TGTGCCAGCAGCTTGCCCCCGGGGTTTGGAAATGAGCAGTTCTTC.

This clonotype came up many times. The gene calls are TRBV6-2 or TRBV6-3 and TRBJ1-2, with 7 bases fitting TRBD1. Per germline, CDR1 MNHEY and CDR2 SVGEGT. The junction had 11 bases not matched to a gene; V was cut back by 0 bases and J by 7 bases. The CDR3 is 16 amino acids. CDR3 protein: CASSYSGTQGRSGYTF. The CDR3 DNA reads TGTGCCAGCAGTTACTCGGGGACACAGGGGAGGTCTGGCTACACCTTC.

To note about this clonotype: The junction does not match germline at one end; this may be a read error. V usage is TRBV5-1 and J usage is TRBJ2-7; perhaps TRBD2 as D (5 bases). The CDR3 sequence is 14 residues long. Germline CDR1 reads SGHRS; CDR2 reads YFSETQ. The CDR3 region is CASRLDLTSGEQYF. Here the CDR3 DNA reads TGCGCCAGCAGATTGGACCTGACTTCGGGAGAGCAGTACTTC.

This clonotype was recorded at least ten times. This chain uses TRBV12-3 or TRBV12-4 with TRBJ2-7, with 9 bases aligning to TRBD1. The V gene end was trimmed by 4 bases and the J gene end by 1 base; junction bases not matched to a gene: 5. This CDR3 spans 15 amino acids. In DNA, the CDR3 is TGTGCCAGCAGTTGGGACAGGGTCGTTTCCTACGAGCAGTACTTC. It yields the protein CASSWDRVVSYEQYF.

The chain carries TRBV19 and TRBJ1-6, with 9 positions matching TRBD1. This CDR3 spans 12 amino acids. Looked up from germline, CDR1 is LNHDA and CDR2 is SQIVND (reference sequence). The V gene end was trimmed by 10 bases and the J gene end by 8 bases; junction bases not matched to a gene: 3. CDR3 amino acids: CATRTGDSPLHF. The CDR3 coding sequence is TGTGCCACAAGGACAGGGGATTCACCCCTCCACTTT.

Ten or more counts support this clonotype. The genes are TRBV7-2 and TRBJ2-1; the D is unclear. Germline V gene sequence: CDR1 SGHTA, CDR2 FQGNSA. V lost 1 base and J 3 bases, leaving 10 bases between the germline ends. This CDR3 is 15 amino acids long. The CDR3 protein is CASSLESQYYNEQFF. The CDR3 coding sequence is TGTGCCAGCAGCTTAGAATCCCAGTACTACAATGAGCAGTTCTTC.

This clonotype was counted many times. The chain has TRBV11-2 and TRBJ2-5; TRBD2 might be the D (5 bases). Trimming took off 5 bases at V and 5 bases at J, with 9 bases between the two ends. The germline gives CDR1 SGHAT, CDR2 FQNNGV. CDR3 length equals 12 residues. CDR3 DNA sequence: TGTGCCAGCAGCCGAGGGTCCGAGACCCAGTACTTC. It translates to CASSRGSETQYF. Combining the CDR3 with reference TRBV11-2 and TRBJ2-5 gives the whole variable domain EAGVAQSPRYKIIEKRQSVAFWCNPISGHATLYWYQQILGQGPKLLIQFQNNGVVDDSQLPKDRFSAERLKGVDSTLKIQPAKLEDSAVYLCASSRGSETQYFGPGTRLLVL.

V gene TRBV9 combines with J gene TRBJ2-3; 15 bases are a match to TRBD2. The CDR3 extends over 17 amino acids. Trimming cost V 4 bases and J 8 bases; bases outside gene matches: 11. Germline V lookup: CDR1 SGDLS, CDR2 YYNGEE. The CDR3 protein is CASSSGLAGGPSGTQYF. The CDR3 DNA sequence: TGTGCCAGCAGCTCCGGACTAGCGGGAGGGCCTTCCGGTACGCAGTATTTT.

This clonotype was recorded at least ten times. V and J are TRBV5-5 and TRBJ1-2; 8 bases match TRBD1. This CDR3 is 15 amino acids long. Trimming at V came to 1 base and at J to 7 bases, leaving 9 bases not matched to a gene. Germline V gives CDR1 SGHKS, CDR2 YYEKEE (reference sequence). CDR3 sequence reads: CASSLNQGARTGYTF. CDR3 coding DNA: TGTGCCAGCAGCTTGAATCAGGGGGCGCGAACTGGCTACACCTTC.

The chain employs TRBV18 and TRBJ1-1; D ambiguous. The CDR3 runs 14 residues. Germline assignment: CDR1 KGHSH and CDR2 LQKENI. Deletions cut 2 bases from V and 6 bases from J, with 13 bases between. The CDR3, as DNA: TGTGCCAGCTCACCATACGAAATCGCTTCTGAAGCTTTCTTT. As protein: CASSPYEIASEAFF.

There are many counts of this clonotype. The rearrangement uses TRBV3-1 and TRBJ1-2, with no clear D. V gave up 4 bases and J gave up 2 bases, with 8 bases separating them. Germline V lookup: CDR1 LGHDT, CDR2 YNNKEL (reference sequence). CDR3 length: 13 residues. In nucleotides, the CDR3 is TGTGCCAGCAGCCTCTCGCGGAACTATGGCTACACCTTC. As protein: CASSLSRNYGYTF.

This chain connects TRBV29-1 to TRBJ1-3; unclear D gene. The V gene's germline CDR1 is SQVTM and CDR2 ANQGSEA. The CDR3 has 12 residues. The V end was cut by 4 bases, the J end by 7 bases, with 11 bases between. CDR3 protein: CSVVAGWNTIYF. CDR3 DNA: TGCAGCGTTGTGGCGGGGTGGAACACCATATATTTT. Full variable domain (remainder filled in from reference TRBV29-1 and TRBJ1-3): SAVISQKPSRDICQRGTSLTIQCQVDSQVTMMFWYRQQPGQSLTLIATANQGSEATYESGFVIDKFPISRPNLTFSTLTVSNMSPEDSSIYLCSVVAGWNTIYFGEGSWLTVV.

This rearrangement joins TRBV5-1 to TRBJ2-1; 13 bases match TRBD2. J gave up 4 bases and V 8 bases, and 12 bases lay outside the gene matches. CDR3 length: 17 residues. Germline V gene sequence: CDR1 SGHRS, CDR2 YFSETQ. In nucleotides, the CDR3 is TGCGCCAGTGGCGGCGGGACTAGCGGGGCCTTTTACAATGAGCAGTTCTTC. This sequence encodes CASGGGTSGAFYNEQFF.

This clonotype was counted ten times or more. The chain recombines TRBV6-1 with TRBJ1-2; unclear D gene. Trimming removed 3 bases from V and 1 base from J, with 9 bases in between. Germline V gene sequence: CDR1 MNHNS, CDR2 SASEGT. The length of the CDR3 is 14 residues. The CDR3 region is CASSESRHNYGYTF. CDR3 DNA sequence: TGTGCCAGCAGTGAGTCACGACATAACTATGGCTACACCTTC.

This clonotype has only a few counts. The chain uses TRBV7-3 and TRBJ2-3; D might be TRBD1 (6 bases). The germline V gene has CDR1 SGHTA and CDR2 FQGTGA. CDR3 length equals 16 residues. The V gene lost 8 bases and the J gene lost 0 bases, with 18 bases spanning the gap. The CDR3 here is CASSPGHTSSTDTQYF. The CDR3 nucleotides are TGTGCCAGCTCTCCGGGACACACTTCTAGCACAGATACGCAGTATTTT.

This clonotype has ten or more counts. This sequence joins TRBV28 and TRBJ1-5; weak D call: TRBD1 (5 bases). Per the germline V gene, CDR1 is MDHEN and CDR2 is SYDVKM. V was pared by 6 bases and J by 4 bases, with 13 bases between. The CDR3 is 14 residues long. As DNA, the CDR3 is TGTGCCAGCAGCATCTCCGGGGGGAATCAGCCCCAGCATTTT. Its protein product is CASSISGGNQPQHF.